This TCR beta chain was sequenced during a study of cytomegalovirus exposure and HLA in healthy donors. Study conclusions and caveats: The study labeled 164 TCR beta chains cytomegalovirus-associated. In a later analysis, most CMV-associated TCR beta chains appeared HLA-restricted. As confirmed in vitro, a few CMV-associated chains were specific for CMV antigens.

Turning to this clone: Its antigen is unknown.

Vbeta (60) and Jbeta (13) primers were used in the PCR. Here immunoSEQ multiplex PCR was the method, and the copy in TCRdb shows in-frame clones only, minus some. The sample has more than 200,000 clones; roughly 68% are singletons. The study sampled nominally healthy donors, though unrecorded immune exposures were likely. J gave up 8 bases and V 1 base, and 7 bases lay outside the gene matches. This CDR3 is built from 15 residues. From germline, CDR1 is LGHNT and CDR2 FRNRAP. This TCR derives from a man between 35 and 55 years old in good health and CMV-seropositive. This chain uses TRBV12-5 with TRBJ1-4; 7 positions match TRBD1. Sequencing used PBMCs. The CDR3, as DNA: TGTGCTAGTGGTTTGGGACGACAGGGTCAGGAAAAACTGTTTTTT. Translating it yields CASGLGRQGQEKLFF.